These 25 T cell receptor beta chains were sequenced from one sample in a study of blood T cell repertoires in COVID-19. Sequenced by immunoSEQ multiplex PCR; TCRdb stores in-frame clones only, minus some. In the table there are 200,000 to 300,000 clones, roughly 80% of which are singletons. Specimen: peripheral blood. The receptor set was obtained from a woman older than 75 with acute or convalescent COVID-19.

The chain uses TRBV28 and TRBJ1-2, with D possibly matching TRBD1 (5 bases). Trimming took 8 bases from V and 2 from J, leaving 12 bases between them. The CDR3 extends over 13 amino acids. Germline CDR1 is MDHEN and CDR2 is SYDVKM. Here the CDR3 reads CASLGRANYGYTF. The CDR3 DNA sequence: TGTGCCAGCCTGGGCAGGGCGAACTATGGCTACACCTTC.

The chain uses TRBV5-1 and TRBJ2-3, with TRBD2 identical over 12 bases. The V gene end was trimmed by 4 bases and the J gene end by 2 bases; junction bases not matched to a gene: 5. The length of the CDR3 is 16 residues. From germline, CDR1 is SGHRS and CDR2 YFSETQ. The CDR3 sequence: CASSPTSGGHTDTQYF. CDR3 nucleotides: TGCGCCAGCAGCCCGACTAGCGGGGGACACACAGATACGCAGTATTTT.

The chain combines TRBV28 with TRBJ1-5, with TRBD1 matching 10 bases. The germline V gene has CDR1 MDHEN and CDR2 SYDVKM. This CDR3 has 14 amino acids. J was trimmed by 8 bases and V by 4 bases; bases with no gene match: 5. Written as DNA, the CDR3 is TGTGCCAGCAGTTCCCCGGGACAGGGGAAGCCCCAGCATTTT. This sequence encodes CASSSPGQGKPQHF.

The chain carries TRBV19 and TRBJ1-1; D uncertain. CDR1 is LNHDA, CDR2 SQIVND, per germline (reference sequence). There are 13 residues in the CDR3. V was trimmed by 7 bases and J by 1 base, leaving 10 bases between them. The CDR3 here is CASKEVGNTEAFF. As DNA, the CDR3 is TGTGCCAGTAAGGAGGTTGGGAACACTGAAGCTTTCTTT.

V gene TRBV7-2 combines with J gene TRBJ1-5; 12 positions agree with TRBD1. This CDR3 is 16 amino acids long. Germline trimming cut 4 bases from V and 6 bases from J; bases unmatched to any gene: 7. Germline V gene data show CDR1 as SGHTA and CDR2 as FQGNSA. The CDR3 DNA is TGTGCCAGCAGCTCCTCCGGGACAGGGGGCAGTCAGCCCCAGCATTTT. The encoded protein is CASSSSGTGGSQPQHF.

This chain links TRBV10-1 with TRBJ2-5; weak D call: TRBD1 (6 bases). Germline V gene sequence: CDR1 WNHNN, CDR2 SYGVQD (reference sequence). This CDR3 is 14 amino acids long. Trimming left V 6 bases short and J 3 bases short, with 14 bases between. The CDR3 nucleotides are TGCGCCAGCAGAGAGGACAGTTCAGAAGAGACCCAGTACTTC. As protein: CASREDSSEETQYF.

This clone was seen a handful of times. In DNA form, the CDR3 reads TGCGCCAGCAGCTTGGCCCGGCCACGGACAGGGGCGGGCTATGGCTACACCTTC. It specifies CASSLARPRTGAGYGYTF. The chain couples TRBV5-1 to TRBJ1-2; 9 positions match TRBD1. V lost 0 bases, J lost 4 bases, and 13 bases stayed unmatched. Germline CDR1 reads SGHRS; CDR2 reads YFSETQ. The CDR3 has 18 amino acids.

The chain employs TRBV6-2 or TRBV6-3 and TRBJ2-7, with 7 bases fitting TRBD2. Germline loops: CDR1 MNHEY, CDR2 SVGEGT. J gave up 5 bases and V 2 bases, and 6 bases lay outside the gene matches. The CDR3 covers 14 residues. CDR3 loop: CASSYKAGVNEQYF. DNA for the CDR3: TGTGCCAGCAGTTACAAGGCGGGGGTCAACGAGCAGTACTTC.

The chain has TRBV6-1 and TRBJ1-2; 8 bases are shared with TRBD1. The CDR3 is 13 amino acids. Germline V gives CDR1 MNHNS, CDR2 SASEGT. V shed 3 bases and J 6 bases; nucleotides not matched to a gene: 3. The CDR3: CASSETGADGYTF. The DNA of the CDR3 is TGTGCCAGCAGTGAGACAGGGGCTGATGGCTACACCTTC.

V and J are TRBV10-3 and TRBJ2-1; 7 positions match TRBD2. The germline gives CDR1 ENHRY, CDR2 SYGVKD. The CDR3 sequence is 18 residues long. V was clipped by 1 base and J by 6 bases; unmatched bases: 15. The chain's CDR3 is CAISEFQPRGGTGNEQFF. The CDR3 bases are TGTGCCATCAGTGAGTTCCAACCCCGCGGGGGTACTGGCAATGAGCAGTTCTTC.

The chain joins TRBV11-3 to TRBJ2-1; a weak D match, TRBD1 (6 bases). CDR1 SGHNT and CDR2 YENEEA come from the germline V gene. Trimming took 1 base from V and 5 from J, leaving 12 bases between them. The CDR3 length is 15 residues. This chain's CDR3 is CASSLGQGSHNEQFF. In nucleotides, the CDR3 is TGTGCCAGCAGCTTAGGTCAGGGGTCCCACAATGAGCAGTTCTTC.

The rearrangement joins TRBV5-1 to TRBJ1-2, with D possibly being TRBD1 (5 bases). V lost 6 bases to trimming and J lost 4 bases, with 10 bases between them. This CDR3 has 12 amino acids. The germline gives CDR1 SGHRS, CDR2 YFSETQ. This CDR3 reads CASTQDSYGYTF. CDR3 sequence (DNA): TGCGCCAGCACCCAAGACAGCTATGGCTACACCTTC.

The V call is TRBV29-1, the J call TRBJ2-1, with D tentatively TRBD1 or TRBD2 (6 bases each). Germline loops: CDR1 SQVTM, CDR2 ANQGSEA. CDR3 length: 12 residues. V lost 7 bases and J 9 bases, leaving 16 bases between the germline ends. In nucleotides, the CDR3 is TGCAGCGCGGGGACTCAAGGGGGTGAGCAGTTCTTC. Translating it yields CSAGTQGGEQFF.

The chain has TRBV4-2 and TRBJ1-2; perhaps TRBD1 as D (6 bases). Trimming removed 0 bases from V and 8 bases from J, with 16 bases in between. This CDR3 is 15 amino acids long. The germline CDR1 and CDR2 sequences are LGHNA and YNFKEQ. CDR3 loop: CASSQEVTGIGGYTF. CDR3 DNA sequence: TGTGCCAGCAGCCAAGAGGTTACAGGGATTGGCGGCTACACCTTC.

This CDR3 is CASSLEGTSQPQHF. DNA for the CDR3: TGTGCCAGCAGCTTAGAGGGGACAAGCCAGCCCCAGCATTTT. This chain uses TRBV7-2 with TRBJ1-5; D perhaps matches TRBD1 (6 bases). V lost 1 base to trimming and J lost 7 bases, with 11 bases between them. This CDR3 region has 14 residues. Germline assignment: CDR1 SGHTA and CDR2 FQGNSA.

Here the CDR3 DNA reads TGTGCCAGTAGTATAGCCGGCCCGGGGAACACCGGGGAGCTGTTTTTT. This translates into CASSIAGPGNTGELFF. The chain recombines TRBV19 with TRBJ2-2; no definite D call. There are 16 residues in the CDR3. Germline values: CDR1 LNHDA, CDR2 SQIVND (reference sequence). With 1 base removed from V and 1 base from J, the gap between germline ends came to 10 bases. Looking up the rest from reference TRBV19 and TRBJ2-2 gives the full variable domain: DGGITQSPKYLFRKEGQNVTLSCEQNLNHDAMYWYRQDPGQGLRLIYYSQIVNDFQKGDIAEGYSVSREKKESFPLTVTSAQKNPTAFYLCASSIAGPGNTGELFFGEGSRLTVL.

The chain links TRBV2 to TRBJ2-7, with D unresolved. Germline V gene data show CDR1 as SNHLY and CDR2 as FYNNEI. V was shortened by 8 bases and J by 2 bases, with 10 bases between the two germline ends. This CDR3 comprises 12 residues. The CDR3 reads CASGVSAYEQYF. In nucleotides, the CDR3 is TGTGCCAGCGGAGTTAGTGCCTACGAGCAGTACTTC.

V usage is TRBV5-1 and J usage is TRBJ1-4; the match to TRBD1 covers 9 bases. Germline trimming cut 6 bases from V and 8 bases from J; bases unmatched to any gene: 8. Germline assignment: CDR1 SGHRS and CDR2 YFSETQ. The CDR3 sequence is 14 residues long. In nucleotides, the CDR3 is TGCGCCAGCACCCCGGGACAGGGCGGGGAAAAACTGTTTTTT. Translation gives CASTPGQGGEKLFF.

This clone was counted a few times. The V call is TRBV25-1, the J call TRBJ2-5, with 10 bases matching TRBD1. The V gene end was trimmed by 1 base and the J gene end by 2 bases; junction bases not matched to a gene: 4. Per the germline V gene, CDR1 is MGHDK and CDR2 is SYGVNS. CDR3 length: 16 residues. This CDR3 is CASSESRTGGQETQYF. CDR3 sequence (DNA): TGTGCCAGCAGTGAATCCCGGACAGGGGGTCAAGAGACCCAGTACTTC.

This rearrangement joins TRBV19 to TRBJ2-7; no clear D. Deletions cut 1 base from V and 1 base from J, with 11 bases between. This CDR3 is 15 amino acids long. In germline, CDR1 is LNHDA, CDR2 SQIVND (reference sequence). The CDR3 region has the DNA TGTGCCAGTAGTATAGGTCCGGCAGGTTCCTACGAGCAGTACTTC. Translated, it gives CASSIGPAGSYEQYF.

The V gene is TRBV4-1, the J gene TRBJ2-3; the match to TRBD1 covers 10 bases. The CDR3 sequence is 17 residues long. Unmatched junction bases numbered 8, after V lost 1 base and J lost 4 bases. In germline, CDR1 is MGHRA, CDR2 YSYEKL. CDR3 loop: CASSQGWTGGIADTQYF. As DNA, the CDR3 is TGCGCCAGCAGCCAAGGTTGGACAGGGGGGATAGCAGATACGCAGTATTTT.

V gene TRBV5-6 combines with J gene TRBJ1-2, with 10 positions matching TRBD1. The CDR3 totals 15 residues. Germline V gives CDR1 SGHDT, CDR2 YYEEEE. Losses at the gene ends were 2 bases for V and 8 bases for J; bases not matched to a gene: 9. In nucleotides, the CDR3 is TGTGCCAGCAGCTTCAACCGGGACAGGGGACCAGGCTACACCTTC. This encodes CASSFNRDRGPGYTF.

The rearrangement links TRBV19 to TRBJ2-3, with 9 positions matching TRBD1. Per the germline V gene, CDR1 is LNHDA and CDR2 is SQIVND (reference sequence). The CDR3 contains 17 residues. The trim removed 3 bases at V and 4 bases at J, leaving 11 bases unmatched. CDR3 protein: CASSMIDRGSYADTQYF. The CDR3 DNA sequence: TGTGCCAGTAGTATGATAGACAGGGGGTCTTATGCAGATACGCAGTATTTT.

Concerning this clone itself: Sequence at one end of the junction differs from germline and may be a read error. The V gene is TRBV3-1 (or the pseudogene TRBV3-2), the J gene TRBJ2-2; D may be TRBD2 (6 bases). This CDR3 has 18 amino acids. Germline V gene data show CDR1 as LGHDT and CDR2 as YNNKEL (reference sequence). CDR3 bases: TGTGCCAGCACCCAAATCGTCCGGCGGGACTCCAACACCGGGGAGCTGTTTTTT. This translates into CASTQIVRRDSNTGELFF.

The table lists this clone with a count of one. The rearrangement uses TRBV6-4 and TRBJ1-6; 10 bases agree with TRBD1. The CDR3 consists of 14 residues. With 4 bases clipped from V and 7 bases from J, the junction kept 1 base outside the gene matches. Germline assignment: CDR1 MRHNA and CDR2 SNTAGT. The CDR3 reads CASSGTGGNSPLHF. In nucleotides, the CDR3 is TGTGCCAGCAGTGGGACAGGGGGGAATTCACCCCTCCACTTT.